The entry below gives a single T cell receptor (beta chain) sequence along with its context. The sample holds one count of this clone. The clone's antigen remains unknown. One base away there is no much larger clone; base qualities are not given. The High Capacity cDNA Reverse Transcription Kit was used to reverse transcribe all of the isolated RNA, meaning that expressed TCRB transcripts were what got sequenced. Deep immunoSEQ sequencing was applied to naive, central memory and regulatory T cell samples, giving an average of about 3.4 million total reads per sample. Sorted cells were lysed in RLT buffer, and RNA was extracted using DNase-treated RNeasy Micro or Mini kits according to cell number. Each cell subset was processed separately to prevent cross-contamination, with patient and healthy donor samples processed together. The immunoSEQ multiplex PCR was used to amplify TCRB sequences from cDNA, generating 87-bp fragments that spanned the CDR3 region. The amplicons were sequenced using the Illumina HiSeq platform. Concerning the study's data processing: PCR bias was computationally corrected using synthetic template baselines, reads within Hamming distance 2 were collapsed, and singletons that could not be merged were discarded. Reads were aligned against IMGT so that V, D and J genes, CDR3 length and insertions or deletions at six rearrangement sites could be assigned. Within each subset, clonotype counts were normalized to sorted cell number, after which true diversity and Gini coefficients were computed with the tcR R package. The overlap coefficient, calculated on TCRB nucleotide sequences, was used to measure repertoire sharing. Out-of-frame TCRB sequences from naive cells were analyzed as a proxy for the pre-selection repertoire. TCRdb took this table from immuneACCESS and kept in-frame rearrangements with V and J called. Such tables lack part of the clones; where checked against another copy, unresolved V genes explain under half of the gap, and the rest is unexplained. That table supplies the V and J calls and clone size; D and trimming were determined from the DNA. Present in this sample are about 650,000 clones, around 12% of which were seen just once. The ten most abundant clones make up around 0.12% of the sample.

Each donor gave one peripheral blood draw, averaging roughly 120 mL, which was collected into heparinised tubes. Using a panel that included CD45RO, CCR7, CD25, CD127, CD95 and CD27, naive, central memory, regulatory and stem cell-like memory CD4+ T cells were sorted on a BD FACSAria II. A purity above 98% was achieved for all sorted populations. Right away, PBMCs were isolated by Lymphoprep density gradient centrifugation and were stained directly, with no culture step. So that batch effects would be minimized, each experiment stained and sorted samples in pairs, pairing one healthy donor with one patient. The data are from a study of beta chain features in type 1 diabetes (dated 2018 in TCRdb). About the study as a whole: Mean age, gender distribution, total cell number and subset yield did not differ between patients and healthy donors. A total of under 120,000,000 sorted cells were examined across all samples, and RNA yield correlated strongly with the number of cells per subset. The study compared TCRB repertoires of sorted circulating CD4+ T cell subsets between recently diagnosed type 1 diabetes patients and matched healthy donors. Whereas all 30 or so donors provided naive and central memory subsets, regulatory and stem cell-like memory subsets were isolated from just 8 patients and about 8 healthy donors.

The paper as a whole reports these results and caveats: Shorter templates might have been favored by PCR, but patient and control samples were amplified and corrected together, so both groups would have been affected equally by any skew. Only small numbers of individuals were included in the HLA sub-analyses, which left unresolved whether HLA type had any influence on TCRB rearrangement. Type 1 diabetes patients showed a moderate but significant shortening of TCRB CDR3 length in all four CD4+ subsets. Naive, central memory and regulatory TCRB repertoires appeared more similar among patients than among healthy donors. Sequencing cDNA rather than genomic DNA could over-represent highly expressing activated cells, although activation and CD3 levels did not differ between groups. Patients with type 1 diabetes made fewer insertions and deleted more nucleotides at VDJ recombination sites, implying thymic rearrangement abnormalities.

Measured from the cysteine to the phenylalanine, the CDR3 is 15 residues long. Kept here is only the CDR3 DNA, which spans 45 bases and is read in frame from base 1. V is pared back by 4 bases and J by 4 bases, with 17 bases lying between the germline termini. Via the germline V gene, CDR1 is LGHNT and CDR2 FRNRAP. The sequence links TRBV12-5 to TRBJ2-7; tentative D gene TRBD1, with 6 bases matching. The TCR originated in a man aged 25-45 years with type 1 diabetes. Sequencing used naive CD4+ T cells from blood. In light of the paper, this sample's cell subset or site label describes: true naive CD4+ T cells. The CDR3 is CASGSFGQSEYEQYF. The base sequence is TGTGCTAGTGGTTCCTTCGGACAGAGCGAGTACGAGCAGTACTTC.